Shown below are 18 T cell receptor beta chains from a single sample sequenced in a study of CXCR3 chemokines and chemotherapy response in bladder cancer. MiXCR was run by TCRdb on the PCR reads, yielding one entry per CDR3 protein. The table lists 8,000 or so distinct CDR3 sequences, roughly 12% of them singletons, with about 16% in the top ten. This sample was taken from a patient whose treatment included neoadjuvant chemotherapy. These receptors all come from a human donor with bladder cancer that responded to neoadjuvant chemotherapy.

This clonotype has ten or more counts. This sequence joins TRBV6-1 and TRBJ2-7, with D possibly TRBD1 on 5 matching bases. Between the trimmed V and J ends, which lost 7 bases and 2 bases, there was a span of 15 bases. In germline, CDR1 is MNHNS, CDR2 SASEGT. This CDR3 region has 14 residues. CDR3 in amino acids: CASMVQGWTYEQYF. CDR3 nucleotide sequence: TGTGCCAGCATGGTCCAGGGTTGGACCTACGAGCAGTACTTC.

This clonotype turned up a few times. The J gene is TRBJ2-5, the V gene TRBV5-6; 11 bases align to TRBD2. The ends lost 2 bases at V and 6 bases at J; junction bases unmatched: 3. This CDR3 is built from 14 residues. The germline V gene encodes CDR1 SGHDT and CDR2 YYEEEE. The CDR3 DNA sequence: TGTGCCAGCAGCTTTAGCGGGGGGGCGAAGACCCAGTACTTC. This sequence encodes CASSFSGGAKTQYF.

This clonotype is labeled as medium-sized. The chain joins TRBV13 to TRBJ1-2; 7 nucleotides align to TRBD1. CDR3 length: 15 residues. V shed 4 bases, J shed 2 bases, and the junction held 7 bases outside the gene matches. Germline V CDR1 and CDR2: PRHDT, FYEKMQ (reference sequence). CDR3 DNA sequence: TGTGCCAGCAGCTCCTACGACAGGGCGAACTATGGCTACACCTTC. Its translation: CASSSYDRANYGYTF.

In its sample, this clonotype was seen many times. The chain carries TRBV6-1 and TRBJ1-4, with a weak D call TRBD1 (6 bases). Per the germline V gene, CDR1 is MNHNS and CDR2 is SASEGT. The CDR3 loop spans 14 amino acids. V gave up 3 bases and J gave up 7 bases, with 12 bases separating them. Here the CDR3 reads CASSEGGRGEKLFF. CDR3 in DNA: TGTGCCAGCAGTGAGGGGGGGCGCGGTGAAAAACTGTTTTTT.

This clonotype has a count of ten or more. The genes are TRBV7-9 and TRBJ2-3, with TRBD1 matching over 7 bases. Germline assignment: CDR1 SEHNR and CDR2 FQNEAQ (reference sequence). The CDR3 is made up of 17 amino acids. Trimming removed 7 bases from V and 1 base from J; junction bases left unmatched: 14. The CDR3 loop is CASTSMGPGGGTDTQYF. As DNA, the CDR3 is TGTGCCAGCACATCCATGGGCCCAGGGGGAGGCACAGATACGCAGTATTTT.

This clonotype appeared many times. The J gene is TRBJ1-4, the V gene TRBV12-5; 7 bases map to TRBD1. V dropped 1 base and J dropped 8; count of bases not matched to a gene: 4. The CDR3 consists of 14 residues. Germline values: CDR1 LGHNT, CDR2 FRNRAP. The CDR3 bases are TGTGCTAGTGGTTTGGGACAGGGATGGGAAAAACTGTTTTTT. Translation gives CASGLGQGWEKLFF.

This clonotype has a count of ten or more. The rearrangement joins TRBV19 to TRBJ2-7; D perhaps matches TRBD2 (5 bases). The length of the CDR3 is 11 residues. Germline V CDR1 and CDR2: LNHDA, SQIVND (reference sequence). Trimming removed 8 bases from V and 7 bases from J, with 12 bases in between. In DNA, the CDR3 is TGTGCCAGTTCTATTTCGGGGGAGCAGTACTTC. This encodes CASSISGEQYF.

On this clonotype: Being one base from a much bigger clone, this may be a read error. The CDR3, as DNA: TGTGCCTGGAAGTTAAGAGGGGGGACCCAGTACTTC. Translating it yields CAWKLRGGTQYF. The chain joins TRBV30 to TRBJ2-5; a weak D match, TRBD1 (6 bases). Germline lookup yields CDR1 GTSNPN and CDR2 SVGIG (reference sequence). V was clipped by 4 bases and J by 7 bases, with 13 bases between them. The CDR3 has 12 residues.

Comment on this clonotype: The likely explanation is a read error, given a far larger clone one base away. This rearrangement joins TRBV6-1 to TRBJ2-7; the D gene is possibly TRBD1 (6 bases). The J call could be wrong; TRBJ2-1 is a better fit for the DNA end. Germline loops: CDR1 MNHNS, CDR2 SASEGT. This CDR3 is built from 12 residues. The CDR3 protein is CASDEMTGEQFF. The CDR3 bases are TGTGCCAGCGACGAAATGACAGGCGAGCAGTTCTTC.

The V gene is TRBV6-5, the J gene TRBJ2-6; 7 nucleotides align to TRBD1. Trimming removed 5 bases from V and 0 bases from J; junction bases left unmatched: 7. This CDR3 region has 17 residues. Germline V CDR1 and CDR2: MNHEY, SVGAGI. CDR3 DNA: TGTGCCAGCAGTCCGCGGACAGGAAGCTCTGGGGCCAACGTCCTGACTTTC. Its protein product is CASSPRTGSSGANVLTF.

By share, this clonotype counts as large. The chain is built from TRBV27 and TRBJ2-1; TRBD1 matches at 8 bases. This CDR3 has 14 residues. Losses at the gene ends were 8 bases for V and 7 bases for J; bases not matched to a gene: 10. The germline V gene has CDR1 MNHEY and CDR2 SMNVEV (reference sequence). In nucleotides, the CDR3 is TGTGCCAGCGGGCACCAGGGGGCGGGGAATGAGCAGTTCTTC. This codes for CASGHQGAGNEQFF.

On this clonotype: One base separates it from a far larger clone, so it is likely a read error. CDR3 protein: CASSYSRSAWELFF. Written as DNA, the CDR3 is TGTGCCAGCAGTTACTCTAGGTCGGCCTGGGAGCTGTTTTTT. The V gene is TRBV6-2 or TRBV6-3, the J gene TRBJ2-2; unclear D gene. Trimming left V 0 bases short and J 9 bases short, with 11 bases between. Germline CDR1 reads MNHEY; CDR2 reads SVGEGT. The CDR3 has 14 amino acids.

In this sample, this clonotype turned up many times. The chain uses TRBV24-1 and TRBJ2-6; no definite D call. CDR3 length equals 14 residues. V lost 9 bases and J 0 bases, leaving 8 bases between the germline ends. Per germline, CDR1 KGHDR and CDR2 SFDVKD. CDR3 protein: CATSPASGANVLTF. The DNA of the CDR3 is TGTGCCACCTCCCCAGCCTCTGGGGCCAACGTCCTGACTTTC.

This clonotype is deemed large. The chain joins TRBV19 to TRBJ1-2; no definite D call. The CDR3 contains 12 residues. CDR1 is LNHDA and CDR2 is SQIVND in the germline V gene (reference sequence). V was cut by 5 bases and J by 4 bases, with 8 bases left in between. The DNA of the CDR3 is TGTGCCAGTAGTTCTGCAATCTATGGCTACACCTTC. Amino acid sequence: CASSSAIYGYTF.

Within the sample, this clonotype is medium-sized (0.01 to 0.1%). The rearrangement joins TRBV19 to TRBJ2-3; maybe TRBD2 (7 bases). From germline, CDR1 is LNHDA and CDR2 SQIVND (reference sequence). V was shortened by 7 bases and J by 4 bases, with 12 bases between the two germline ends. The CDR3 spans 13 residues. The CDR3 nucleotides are TGTGCCAGTAACGGGGGGCTTGCAGATACGCAGTATTTT. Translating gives CASNGGLADTQYF.

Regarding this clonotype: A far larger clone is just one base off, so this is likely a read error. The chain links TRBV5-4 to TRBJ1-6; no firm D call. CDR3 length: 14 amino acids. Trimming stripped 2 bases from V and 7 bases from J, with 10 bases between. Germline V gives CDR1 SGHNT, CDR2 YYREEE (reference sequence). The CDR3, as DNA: TGTGCCAGCAGCTTAACGCGGTGGAATTCACCCCTCCACTTT. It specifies CASSLTRWNSPLHF. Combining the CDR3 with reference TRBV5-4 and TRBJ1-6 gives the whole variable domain ETGVTQSPTHLIKTRGQQVTLRCSSQSGHNTVSWYQQALGQGPQFIFQYYREEENGRGNFPPRFSGLQFPNYSSELNVNALELDDSALYLCASSLTRWNSPLHFGNGTRLTVT.

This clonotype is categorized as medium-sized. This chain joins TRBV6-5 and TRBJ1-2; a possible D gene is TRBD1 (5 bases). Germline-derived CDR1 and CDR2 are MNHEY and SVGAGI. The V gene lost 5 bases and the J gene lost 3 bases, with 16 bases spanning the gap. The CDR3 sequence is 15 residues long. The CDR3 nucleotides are TGTGCCAGCAGTGCGGGGGGTATCGTGGACTATGGCTACACCTTC. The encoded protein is CASSAGGIVDYGYTF.

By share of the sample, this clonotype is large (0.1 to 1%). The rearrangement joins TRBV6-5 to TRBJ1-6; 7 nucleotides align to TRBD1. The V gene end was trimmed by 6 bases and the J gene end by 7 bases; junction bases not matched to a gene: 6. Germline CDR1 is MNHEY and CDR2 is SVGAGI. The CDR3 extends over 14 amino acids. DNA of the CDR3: TGTGCCAGCAGAAGAGGGACAGCAAATTCACCCCTCCACTTT. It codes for CASRRGTANSPLHF.